These 29 T cell receptor beta chains were all obtained from the same sample, sequenced in a study of T cells in Graves' hyperthyroidism and ophthalmopathy. TCR beta CDR3 sequences were amplified from RNA transcripts. TCR CDR3 underwent first-round RT-PCR with the HTBI primer set. TCRdb itself ran the multiplex PCR reads through MiXCR, one entry per CDR3 protein. The table lists around 360,000 distinct CDR3 sequences, roughly 15% of them singletons. Source material: blood. These receptors were taken from a woman aged 55-69 years with Graves' ophthalmopathy.

A word on this clonotype: Being one base from a much bigger clone, this may be a read error. The CDR3 DNA reads as TGTGTCAGCAGCGGGGCTAGCGGCTACCAAGAGACCCAGTACTTC. This encodes CVSSGASGYQETQYF. The chain is built from TRBV7-8 and TRBJ2-5; 7 bases are a match to TRBD2. This CDR3 contains 15 residues. CDR1 is SGHVS and CDR2 is FQNEAQ in the germline V gene.

Many counts were recorded for this clonotype. V is TRBV5-1 and J is TRBJ1-5; 7 bases are shared with TRBD1. V lost 4 bases, J lost 2 bases, and 3 bases stayed unmatched. The CDR3 spans 14 residues. Looked up from germline, CDR1 is SGHRS and CDR2 is YFSETQ. The CDR3 DNA sequence: TGCGCCAGCAGCACCGGGACAGGCAATCAGCCCCAGCATTTT. Amino acid sequence: CASSTGTGNQPQHF. Combining the CDR3 with reference TRBV5-1 and TRBJ1-5 gives the whole variable domain KAGVTQTPRYLIKTRGQQVTLSCSPISGHRSVSWYQQTPGQGLQFLFEYFSETQRNKGNFPGRFSGRQFSNSRSEMNVSTLELGDSALYLCASSTGTGNQPQHFGDGTRLSIL.

This clonotype was counted ten times or more. The chain links TRBV11-2 to TRBJ2-3; TRBD2 might be the D (7 bases). The CDR3 covers 18 residues. Germline lookup yields CDR1 SGHAT and CDR2 FQNNGV. V was shortened by 3 bases and J by 3 bases, with 22 bases between the two germline ends. Written as DNA, the CDR3 is TGTGCCAGCAGCTTCCTAGCGGAGGGGGTTCGGGGGACAGATACGCAGTATTTT. Its translation is CASSFLAEGVRGTDTQYF.

Worth noting for this clonotype: A much larger clone differs from this one at a single base, so this may be a read error. No conserved phenylalanine or tryptophan is present at the end of the CDR3, so a read error is the likely explanation. The chain uses TRBV7-3 and TRBJ2-5; 7 nucleotides line up with TRBD1. Germline values: CDR1 SGHTA, CDR2 FQGTGA. The CDR3 is 14 residues long. Trimming took 3 bases from V and 4 from J; bases not matched to a gene: 5. This CDR3 reads CASSLEAGGETQYS. The CDR3 region has the DNA TGTGCCAGCAGCTTGGAGGCAGGGGGAGAGACCCAGTACTCC.

This clonotype was detected only a few times. V usage is TRBV30 and J usage is TRBJ2-5; D is undetermined. This CDR3 is 13 amino acids long. Germline V gives CDR1 GTSNPN, CDR2 SVGIG (reference sequence). With 2 bases removed from V and 4 bases from J, the gap between germline ends came to 11 bases. The CDR3 nucleotides are TGTGCCTGGAGTCGCACTATCATAGAGACCCAGTACTTC. It encodes CAWSRTIIETQYF.

This clonotype was found many times. The chain has TRBV2 and TRBJ2-5; no clear D gene. The CDR3 extends over 13 amino acids. Per the germline V gene, CDR1 is SNHLY and CDR2 is FYNNEI. V lost 5 bases and J 2 bases, leaving 9 bases between the germline ends. The CDR3 is CASSYLRQETQYF. The DNA of the CDR3 is TGTGCCAGCAGTTACTTGCGACAAGAGACCCAGTACTTC.

This clonotype was seen a handful of times. The CDR3 nucleotides read TGTGCCAGCAGCTCCGGACTAGCGGTTTACAATGAGCAGTTCTTC. It codes for CASSSGLAVYNEQFF. V gene TRBV7-2 combines with J gene TRBJ2-1, with 10 bases matching TRBD2. In germline, CDR1 is SGHTA, CDR2 FQGNSA. Trimming at V came to 4 bases and at J to 4 bases, leaving 4 bases not matched to a gene. This CDR3 is built from 15 residues.

This clonotype has at least ten counts. This chain joins TRBV29-1 and TRBJ2-5; maybe TRBD2 (6 bases). Deletions cut 4 bases from V and 3 bases from J, with 21 bases between. The CDR3 consists of 16 residues. In germline, CDR1 is SQVTM, CDR2 ANQGSEA. The CDR3 loop is CSVVGATGAPKETQYF. Here the CDR3 DNA reads TGCAGCGTTGTGGGCGCCACGGGAGCTCCTAAAGAGACCCAGTACTTC.

This clonotype was seen only a few times. J is TRBJ2-5 and V is TRBV9; 8 bases align to TRBD1. Germline CDR1 and CDR2: SGDLS and YYNGEE. V was clipped by 0 bases and J by 2 bases; unmatched bases: 6. The CDR3 length is 16 residues. The chain's CDR3 is CASSVVIGTGQETQYF. CDR3 nucleotides: TGTGCCAGCAGCGTAGTGATAGGGACAGGTCAAGAGACCCAGTACTTC.

At least ten counts were recorded for this clonotype. This CDR3 reads CASSLVLAGRGEQFF. In DNA, the CDR3 is TGCGCCAGCAGCTTGGTACTAGCGGGAAGGGGTGAGCAGTTCTTC. The V gene is TRBV5-1, the J gene TRBJ2-1; 10 positions match TRBD2. V shed 0 bases, J shed 9 bases, and the junction held 6 bases outside the gene matches. This CDR3 has 15 residues. Germline assignment: CDR1 SGHRS and CDR2 YFSETQ.

Many counts were recorded for this clonotype. The V and J genes are TRBV28 and TRBJ2-5, with 8 bases aligning to TRBD2. Germline V gene sequence: CDR1 MDHEN, CDR2 SYDVKM. This CDR3 has 14 amino acids. Germline trimming cut 5 bases from V and 2 bases from J; bases unmatched to any gene: 4. The CDR3 DNA reads as TGTGCCAGCAGTATAATAGCGGGACAAGAGACCCAGTACTTC. It yields the protein CASSIIAGQETQYF.

This clonotype has ten or more counts. CDR3 bases: TGTGCCACAAAGCGGGAGCCCCAGGCCAGCTACGAGCAGTACTTC. It encodes CATKREPQASYEQYF. The chain is built from TRBV27 and TRBJ2-7; 8 nucleotides align to TRBD2. The ends lost 10 bases at V and 3 bases at J; junction bases unmatched: 14. This CDR3 is 15 amino acids long. Germline CDR1 and CDR2: MNHEY and SMNVEV (reference sequence).

This clonotype was detected many times. The chain joins TRBV28 to TRBJ2-3, with 7 bases aligning to TRBD2. The CDR3 runs to 17 residues. Germline values: CDR1 MDHEN, CDR2 SYDVKM. The junction had 14 bases not matched to a gene; V was cut back by 6 bases and J by 2 bases. The CDR3 DNA follows: TGTGCCAGCAGCCCCCTCGCCGCTAGCGGCTTCACAGATACGCAGTATTTT. This sequence encodes CASSPLAASGFTDTQYF.

This clonotype has a count of ten or more. The V gene is TRBV4-2, the J gene TRBJ2-3; 11 positions match TRBD2. CDR1 and CDR2 from the germline V gene are LGHNA and YNFKEQ. CDR3 length: 17 amino acids. J was trimmed by 5 bases and V by 0 bases; bases with no gene match: 7. The CDR3 DNA is TGTGCCAGCAGCCAAGAGTGGACTAGCGGGTTGAGAGATACGCAGTATTTT. This sequence encodes CASSQEWTSGLRDTQYF.

A remark on this clonotype: A clone one base away is much larger, so this may be a read error. The V call is TRBV20-1, the J call TRBJ2-2; 7 bases align to TRBD2. Germline-derived CDR1 and CDR2 are DFQATT and SNEGSKA (reference sequence). The junction had 5 bases not matched to a gene; V was cut back by 6 bases and J by 1 base. The CDR3 contains 14 residues. The CDR3 sequence: CSAKTSWNTGELFF. The CDR3 DNA reads TGCAGTGCCAAGACTAGCTGGAACACCGGGGAGCTGTTTTTT.

This clonotype was counted between two and nine times. The genes are TRBV20-1 and TRBJ1-2, with TRBD1 matching over 9 bases. CDR1 is DFQATT and CDR2 is SNEGSKA in the germline V gene (reference sequence). This CDR3 is built from 13 residues. Trimming took 6 bases from V and 4 from J; bases not matched to a gene: 6. CDR3 region: CSAPGQGSYGYTF. The CDR3 bases are TGCAGTGCCCCGGGACAGGGCTCCTATGGCTACACCTTC.

This clonotype showed up many times. This rearrangement joins TRBV2 to TRBJ2-5; D not resolved. The V end was cut by 3 bases, the J end by 5 bases, with 10 bases between. The germline V gene has CDR1 SNHLY and CDR2 FYNNEI. The CDR3 sequence is 13 residues long. The CDR3 DNA sequence: TGTGCCAGCAGTGACGGAATCGGGGAGACCCAGTACTTC. Translated, it gives CASSDGIGETQYF.

The V call is TRBV28, the J call TRBJ1-5; a possible D gene is TRBD1 (5 bases). Germline assignment: CDR1 MDHEN and CDR2 SYDVKM. Trimming shortened V by 10 bases and J by 2 bases, and 15 bases separated the two germline ends. CDR3 length: 14 residues. The CDR3 region is CATGSGARNQPQHF. In nucleotides, the CDR3 is TGTGCCACCGGGAGTGGGGCGCGCAATCAGCCCCAGCATTTT.

This chain links TRBV29-1 with TRBJ1-4, with D hard to call. CDR3 length equals 13 residues. Germline V gene lookup returns CDR1 SQVTM and CDR2 ANQGSEA. The V end was cut by 4 bases, the J end by 3 bases, with 9 bases between. CDR3 protein: CSVGGSSNEKLFF. For the CDR3, the DNA is TGCAGCGTTGGAGGTTCTTCTAATGAAAAACTGTTTTTT.

This clonotype has at least ten counts. This chain connects TRBV7-8 to TRBJ2-3, with no clear D. Germline loops: CDR1 SGHVS, CDR2 FQNEAQ. The ends were cut back, 5 bases at V and 1 base at J, with 13 bases in the middle. CDR3 size: 15 residues. In nucleotides, the CDR3 is TGTGCCAGCAGCCAGTCCGGGCCGGGCACAGATACGCAGTATTTT. This codes for CASSQSGPGTDTQYF.

This clonotype was counted ten times or more. The V gene is TRBV27, the J gene TRBJ1-1; weak D call: TRBD1 (5 bases). Between the trimmed V and J ends, which lost 5 bases and 2 bases, there was a span of 12 bases. Germline CDR1 and CDR2: MNHEY and SMNVEV (reference sequence). The CDR3 sequence is 14 residues long. CDR3 in amino acids: CASSPHGANTEAFF. Here the CDR3 DNA reads TGTGCCAGCAGTCCCCACGGGGCCAACACTGAAGCTTTCTTT.

V and J are TRBV2 and TRBJ2-1, with 10 bases fitting TRBD1. Germline V gives CDR1 SNHLY, CDR2 FYNNEI. The CDR3 sequence is 16 residues long. Germline trimming cut 6 bases from V and 1 base from J; bases unmatched to any gene: 6. This CDR3 reads CASSDRQGASYNEQFF. CDR3 bases: TGTGCCAGCAGCGACCGACAGGGGGCGTCCTACAATGAGCAGTTCTTC. The whole variable domain, filled in from reference TRBV2 and TRBJ2-1, reads EPEVTQTPSHQVTQMGQEVILRCVPISNHLYFYWYRQILGQKVEFLVSFYNNEISEKSEIFDDQFSVERPDGSNFTLKIRSTKLEDSAMYFCASSDRQGASYNEQFFGPGTRLTVL.

This clonotype was observed at least ten times. This sequence joins TRBV11-2 and TRBJ2-1, with D unclear. Germline V gene sequence: CDR1 SGHAT, CDR2 FQNNGV. Trimming pared 5 bases from V and 4 bases from J, leaving 15 bases between. The CDR3 has 15 amino acids. This CDR3 is CASSQDQTAYNEQFF. In DNA form, the CDR3 reads TGTGCCAGCAGCCAGGACCAAACAGCGTACAATGAGCAGTTCTTC.

This clonotype was picked up many times. The V call is TRBV28, the J call TRBJ1-2, with 8 positions matching TRBD1. This CDR3 has 15 amino acids. Germline V CDR1 and CDR2: MDHEN, SYDVKM. The ends lost 5 bases at V and 4 bases at J; junction bases unmatched: 9. CDR3 coding DNA: TGTGCCAGCAGTGCCTCGGTGACAGGGGTCTATGGCTACACCTTC. Translation: CASSASVTGVYGYTF.

About this clonotype itself: A clone one base away is much larger, so this may be a read error. The V call is TRBV15, the J call TRBJ2-7; 8 bases map to TRBD2. This CDR3 spans 16 amino acids. CDR1 and CDR2 (germline): LNHNV, YYDKDF (reference sequence). The V and J ends lost 3 bases and 0 bases, in that order; junction bases with no gene match: 7. DNA of the CDR3: TGTGCCACCAGCAGTGTTAGCGGGGTGAGCTCCTACGAGCAGTACTTC. It codes for CATSSVSGVSSYEQYF.

This clonotype was detected only a few times. This chain joins TRBV7-2 and TRBJ1-3; D unclear. The CDR3 runs 16 residues. Germline V CDR1 and CDR2: SGHTA, FQGNSA. The ends were cut back, 4 bases at V and 9 bases at J, with 22 bases in the middle. The CDR3 bases are TGTGCCAGCAGCTCTGTCACGCGGGAACGGTTCGGCACCATATATTTT. Amino acids: CASSSVTRERFGTIYF.

In this sample, this clonotype turned up a few times. The chain links TRBV5-1 to TRBJ2-7; TRBD2 is a possible D gene (6 bases). Between the trimmed V and J ends, which lost 7 bases and 3 bases, there was a span of 20 bases. Germline CDR1 and CDR2: SGHRS and YFSETQ. The CDR3 sequence is 15 residues long. CDR3 loop: CASRAGSSKGYEQYF. The DNA of the CDR3 is TGCGCCAGCCGGGCGGGGAGCTCAAAAGGCTACGAGCAGTACTTC.

This chain joins TRBV5-1 and TRBJ2-2, with D perhaps given as TRBD1 or TRBD2 (5 bases each). CDR1 and CDR2 (germline): SGHRS, YFSETQ. V lost 5 bases and J 2 bases, leaving 10 bases between the germline ends. The CDR3 runs 14 residues. The CDR3 loop is CASRSGPNTGELFF. CDR3 DNA sequence: TGCGCCAGCAGGTCGGGACCCAACACCGGGGAGCTGTTTTTT.

This clonotype has a count of ten or more. The rearrangement uses TRBV5-5 and TRBJ2-7; either TRBD1 or TRBD2 may fit D (6 bases each). Per the germline V gene, CDR1 is SGHKS and CDR2 is YYEKEE (reference sequence). The CDR3 loop spans 15 amino acids. V gave up 4 bases and J gave up 5 bases, with 19 bases separating them. In nucleotides, the CDR3 is TGTGCCAGCAGCCCGGCGGGGTACAGGGAAGACGAGCAGTACTTC. Translation gives CASSPAGYREDEQYF.